Detailed here is one T cell receptor (beta chain). Data came from immunoSEQ multiplex PCR; TCRdb stores just in-frame clones and leaves some out. The profile shows more than 100,000 clones, approximately 90% of them singletons. This entry comes from a study of control samples from healthy donors and cancer patients. The sample comprised blood. The TCR comes from a man in his late teens or twenties in good health.

The CDR3, as DNA: TGCGCCAGCAGTGAGGTGAGACTAGCGGGCACAGATACGCAGTATTTT. Translation gives CASSEVRLAGTDTQYF. The chain links TRBV10-2 to TRBJ2-3, with 9 bases fitting TRBD2. This CDR3 comprises 16 residues. Germline CDR1 and CDR2: WSHSY and SAAADI. V lost 2 bases to trimming and J lost 1 base; unmatched junction nucleotides: 4.